This TCR beta chain was observed in a study of post-analysis software for immune sequencing data. Study-wide results and limits: Those samples that were prepared in the same batch co-clustered strongly by F measure.

This clonotype was picked up one time. Its specificity is not known. At one of its ends the junction is not consistent with the germline gene, which may arise from a read error. Every TCR beta cDNA library bore unique molecular identifiers. TCRdb reprocessed the PCR reads with MiXCR, giving one entry per CDR3 protein. Of approximately 570,000 distinct CDR3 sequences in the sample, 44% were seen once. The receptor's source is a girl aged 10-17 years with multiple sclerosis. The material sequenced was blood.

CDR3 in amino acids: CVSSLGQGDYGYTF. CDR3 coding DNA: TGTGTCAGCAGCTTGGGGCAGGGTGACTATGGCTACACCTTC. The chain couples TRBV5-5 to TRBJ1-2; TRBD1 might be the D (5 bases). The length of the CDR3 is 14 residues. Germline V gene lookup returns CDR1 SGHKS and CDR2 YYEKEE (reference sequence). The full variable domain, its missing parts supplied by reference TRBV5-5 and TRBJ1-2, is DAGVTQSPTHLIKTRGQQVTLRCSPISGHKSVSWYQQVLGQGPQFIFQYYEKEERGRGNFPDRFSARQFPNYSSELNVNALLLGDSALYLCVSSLGQGDYGYTFGSGTRLTVV.